These T cell receptor beta chains were read from a single sample in a study of shared clonotypes between healthy human individuals. TCRdb's copy holds only in-frame clones and misses some; the assay was immunoSEQ multiplex PCR. This sample has 2 million or so clones, with about 95% found just once. Sequenced material: naive CD8+ T cells sorted from blood. The receptor set was obtained from a man aged 18 to 30 in good health. Each CDR3 is given with its conserved first and last residue. Fields, in order: V gene, J gene, CDR3 protein.

v_gene: TRBV19; j_gene: TRBJ2-7; CDR3aa: CASSPGPNFYEQYF
v_gene: TRBV5-4; j_gene: TRBJ2-7; CDR3aa: CASSFLGDGYEQYF
v_gene: TRBV11-2; j_gene: TRBJ2-7; CDR3aa: CASSYGTGPFSYEQYF
v_gene: TRBV27; j_gene: TRBJ1-5; CDR3aa: CASSSGVNSNQPQHF
v_gene: TRBV20-1; j_gene: TRBJ2-1; CDR3aa: CSAKKVNEQFF
v_gene: TRBV4-1; j_gene: TRBJ1-2; CDR3aa: CASSQGPGTGPDRYTF
v_gene: TRBV4-3; j_gene: TRBJ2-3; CDR3aa: CASSQDLALGRDTQYF
v_gene: TRBV19; j_gene: TRBJ2-6; CDR3aa: CASSISTGIYVSGANVLTF
v_gene: TRBV9; j_gene: TRBJ2-2; CDR3aa: CASSESVAGGQGGELFF
v_gene: TRBV4-1; j_gene: TRBJ2-1; CDR3aa: CASSQDEENEQFF
v_gene: TRBV6-5; j_gene: TRBJ1-2; CDR3aa: CASSSHTGKTYGYTF
v_gene: TRBV14; j_gene: TRBJ2-5; CDR3aa: CASSQGLAAYQETQYF
v_gene: TRBV11-2; j_gene: TRBJ1-2; CDR3aa: CASSIAGGGYGYTF
v_gene: TRBV9; j_gene: TRBJ2-2; CDR3aa: CASSGPSDLTGELFF
v_gene: TRBV6-6; j_gene: TRBJ2-1; CDR3aa: CASSLSLDNEQFF
v_gene: TRBV7-9; j_gene: TRBJ2-5; CDR3aa: CASSQRTSGLQETQYF
v_gene: TRBV5-1; j_gene: TRBJ1-1; CDR3aa: CASSRTDMNTEAFF
v_gene: TRBV7-9; j_gene: TRBJ2-1; CDR3aa: CASSPHGGYNEQFF
v_gene: TRBV10-3; j_gene: TRBJ2-5; CDR3aa: CAISDNTGTGKETQYF
v_gene: TRBV7-9; j_gene: TRBJ2-1; CDR3aa: CASSDSRGYNEQFF
v_gene: TRBV14; j_gene: TRBJ2-2; CDR3aa: CASSHTGVITGELFF
v_gene: TRBV4-1; j_gene: TRBJ1-1; CDR3aa: CASRPQTKTGVNTEAFF
v_gene: TRBV11-2; j_gene: TRBJ1-1; CDR3aa: CASSVGTAIEAFF
v_gene: TRBV2; j_gene: TRBJ2-2; CDR3aa: CAIPGSNTGELFF
v_gene: TRBV29-1; j_gene: TRBJ2-3; CDR3aa: CSVEDPHETGHADTQYF
v_gene: TRBV5-4; j_gene: TRBJ1-4; CDR3aa: CASSLGVPNEKLFF
v_gene: TRBV27; j_gene: TRBJ2-7; CDR3aa: CASSPWGTPYEQYF
v_gene: TRBV4-1; j_gene: TRBJ2-1; CDR3aa: CASSIQTSAYNEQFF
v_gene: TRBV9; j_gene: TRBJ2-3; CDR3aa: CASSDRTSGGGGTQYF
v_gene: TRBV6-1; j_gene: TRBJ1-6; CDR3aa: CASSEAQGPNSPLHF
v_gene: TRBV7-3; j_gene: TRBJ1-2; CDR3aa: CASSFSPDREGYTF
v_gene: TRBV10-2; j_gene: TRBJ1-1; CDR3aa: CASSEGGREAFF
v_gene: TRBV2; j_gene: TRBJ1-2; CDR3aa: CASSEAGPISYTF
v_gene: TRBV9; j_gene: TRBJ2-1; CDR3aa: CASSFWTSGGYNEQFF
v_gene: TRBV9; j_gene: TRBJ1-1; CDR3aa: CASSVEGDVTEAFF
v_gene: TRBV6-5; j_gene: TRBJ1-5; CDR3aa: CASSPVGSINQPQHF
v_gene: TRBV11-2; j_gene: TRBJ2-7; CDR3aa: CASSLEGTVNYEQYF
v_gene: TRBV2; j_gene: TRBJ2-7; CDR3aa: CASMGAGSGYEQYF
v_gene: TRBV30; j_gene: TRBJ2-2; CDR3aa: CAWTAGTGELFF
v_gene: TRBV14; j_gene: TRBJ2-7; CDR3aa: CASSQEAGAPLRQYF
v_gene: TRBV27; j_gene: TRBJ2-7; CDR3aa: CASSPEITGLLYEQYF
v_gene: TRBV7-2; j_gene: TRBJ2-5; CDR3aa: CASSSFVFVGPPGETQYF
v_gene: TRBV27; j_gene: TRBJ2-3; CDR3aa: CASSRLWSGGPDTQYF
v_gene: TRBV28; j_gene: TRBJ2-7; CDR3aa: CASSPDRSYEQYF